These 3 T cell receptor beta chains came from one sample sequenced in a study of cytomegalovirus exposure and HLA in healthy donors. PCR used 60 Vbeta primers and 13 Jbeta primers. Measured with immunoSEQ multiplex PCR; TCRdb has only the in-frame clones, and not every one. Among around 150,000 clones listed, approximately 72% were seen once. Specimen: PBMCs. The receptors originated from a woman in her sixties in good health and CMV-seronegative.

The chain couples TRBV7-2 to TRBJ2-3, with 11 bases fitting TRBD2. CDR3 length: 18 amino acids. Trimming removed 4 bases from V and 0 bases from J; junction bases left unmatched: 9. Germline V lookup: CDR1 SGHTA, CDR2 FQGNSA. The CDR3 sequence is CASSSIAGGSSSTDTQYF. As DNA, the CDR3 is TGTGCCAGCAGCTCGATAGCGGGGGGGTCCTCTAGCACAGATACGCAGTATTTT.

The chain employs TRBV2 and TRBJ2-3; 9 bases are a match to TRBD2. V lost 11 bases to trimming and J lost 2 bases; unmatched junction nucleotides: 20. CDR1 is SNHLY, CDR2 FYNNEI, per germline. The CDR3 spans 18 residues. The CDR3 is CASAAGEILAGITDTQYF. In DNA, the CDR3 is TGTGCCTCAGCAGCAGGGGAAATTCTAGCGGGGATCACAGATACGCAGTATTTT.

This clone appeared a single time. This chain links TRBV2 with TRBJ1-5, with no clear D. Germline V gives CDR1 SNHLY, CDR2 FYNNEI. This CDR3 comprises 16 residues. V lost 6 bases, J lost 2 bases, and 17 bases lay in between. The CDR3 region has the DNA TGTGCCAGCAGCCCCTGGAGAGGTTCTGGCAATCAGCCCCAGCATTTT. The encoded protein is CASSPWRGSGNQPQHF.